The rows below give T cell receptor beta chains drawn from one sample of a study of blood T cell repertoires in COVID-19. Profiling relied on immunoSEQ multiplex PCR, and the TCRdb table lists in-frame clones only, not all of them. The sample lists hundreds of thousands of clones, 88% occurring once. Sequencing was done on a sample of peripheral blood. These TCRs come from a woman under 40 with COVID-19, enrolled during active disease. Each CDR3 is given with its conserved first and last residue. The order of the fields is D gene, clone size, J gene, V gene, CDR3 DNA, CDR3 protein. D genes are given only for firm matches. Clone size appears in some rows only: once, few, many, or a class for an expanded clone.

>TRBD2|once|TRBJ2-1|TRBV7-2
TGTGCCAGCAGCCTTAGCGGGAGCCTACCATACAATGAGCAGTTCTTC
CASSLSGSLPYNEQFF
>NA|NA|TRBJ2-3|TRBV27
TGTGCCAGCAGTTTATCGTCTACAGATACGCAGTATTTT
CASSLSSTDTQYF
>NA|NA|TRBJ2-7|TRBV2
TGTGCCAGCAAGCAGATTCCAGCGGGTACTCCCCCCAGCGAGCAGTACTTC
CASKQIPAGTPPSEQYF
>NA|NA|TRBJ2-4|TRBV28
TGTGCCAGCAGTTTAGCAGGGGTGGACAAAAACATTCAGTACTTC
CASSLAGVDKNIQYF
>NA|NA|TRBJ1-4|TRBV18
TGTGCCAGCTCACCCGACAGGTCTAATGAAAAACTGTTTTTT
CASSPDRSNEKLFF
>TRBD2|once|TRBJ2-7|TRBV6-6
TGTGCCAGCAGTTACGCACTAGCGAGGAGCTCCTACGAGCAGTACTTC
CASSYALARSSYEQYF
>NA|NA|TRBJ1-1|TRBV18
TGTGCCAGCTCGCGACAGATGAACACTGAAGCTTTCTTT
CASSRQMNTEAFF
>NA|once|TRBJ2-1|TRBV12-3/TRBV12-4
TGTGCCAGCAGAACGCGGCGCGGCAATGAGCAGTTCTTC
CASRTRRGNEQFF
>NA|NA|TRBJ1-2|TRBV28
TGTGCCAGCAGTTTAGGGCGACGGGGTCGGGGCTACACCTTC
CASSLGRRGRGYTF
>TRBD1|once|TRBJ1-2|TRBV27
TGTGCCAGCAGTCCCCGGGACAGGGGCCTCTATGGCTACACCTTC
CASSPRDRGLYGYTF
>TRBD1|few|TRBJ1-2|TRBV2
TGTGCCAGCAGCGGCTATGGGACAGGTTATGGCTACACCTTC
CASSGYGTGYGYTF
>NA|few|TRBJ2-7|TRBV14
TGTGCCAGCAGCCAAGATTTGGGAGTCGGCTACGAGCAGTACTTC
CASSQDLGVGYEQYF
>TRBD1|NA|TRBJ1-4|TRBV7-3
TGTGCCAGCAGCCCTCCCGGGACAGCGATCCGTGATGAAAAACTGTTTTTT
CASSPPGTAIRDEKLFF
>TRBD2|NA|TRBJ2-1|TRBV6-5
TGTGCCAGCAGGAGAGGGACTAGCGGAGACAATGAGCAGTTCTTC
CASRRGTSGDNEQFF
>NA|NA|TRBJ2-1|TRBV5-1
TGCGCCAGCAGCCAGGACTGGCAGTATGAGCAGTTCTTC
CASSQDWQYEQFF
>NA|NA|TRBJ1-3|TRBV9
TGTGCCAGCAGCGCCACAGGCTCCCACATATATTTT
CASSATGSHIYF
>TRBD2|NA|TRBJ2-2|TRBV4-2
TGTGCCAGCAGCGATAGCGGGAGGGACACCGGGGAGCTGTTTTTT
CASSDSGRDTGELFF
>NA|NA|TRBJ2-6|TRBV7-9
TGTGCCAGCAGCTTAGCCGGGGGATCTGGGGCCAACGTCCTGACTTTC
CASSLAGGSGANVLTF
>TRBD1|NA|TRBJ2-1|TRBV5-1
TGCGCCAGCATCCTAGTACCATCGACAGGGGGCAGAGAGCAGTTCTTC
CASILVPSTGGREQFF
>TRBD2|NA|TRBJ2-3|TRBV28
TGTGCCAGCATCGGGGGGAGCGCGACAGATACGCAGTATTTT
CASIGGSATDTQYF
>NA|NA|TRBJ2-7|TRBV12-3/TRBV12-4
TGTGCCAGCAGTTTTATCACGGTGAGCGAGCAGTACTTC
CASSFITVSEQYF
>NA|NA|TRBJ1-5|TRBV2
TGTGCCAGCAGTTTCAGGGATCAGCCCCAGCATTTT
CASSFRDQPQHF
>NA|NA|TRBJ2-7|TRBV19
TGTGCCAGCGGTCCCTGGTCCAACTCCTACGAGCAGTACTTC
CASGPWSNSYEQYF
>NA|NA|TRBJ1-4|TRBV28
TGTGCCAGCAGTTTTGAGACACTTCGGGAAAAACTGTTTTTT
CASSFETLREKLFF
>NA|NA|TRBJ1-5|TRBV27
TGTGCCAGCAGTGTCAGGGAAGGACAGCCCCAGCATTTT
CASSVREGQPQHF
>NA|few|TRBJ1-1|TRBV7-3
TGTGCCAGCAGCGCCCACACGGGGGGAGCTTTCTTT
CASSAHTGGAFF
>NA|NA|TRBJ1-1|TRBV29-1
TGCAGCGTTGCGGGATCTGTCCAGGGGACGAACACTGAAGCTTTCTTT
CSVAGSVQGTNTEAFF
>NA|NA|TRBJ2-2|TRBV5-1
TGCGCCAGCAATTGGCTCGCGGGGCCCACCGGGGAGCTGTTTTTT
CASNWLAGPTGELFF
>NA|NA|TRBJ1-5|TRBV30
TGTGCCTGGAGTGAAGGAGGAAATCAGCCCCAGCATTTT
CAWSEGGNQPQHF
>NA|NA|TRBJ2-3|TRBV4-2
TGTGCCAGCAGCCAATTCCCGGGAGCAACAGATACGCAGTATTTT
CASSQFPGATDTQYF
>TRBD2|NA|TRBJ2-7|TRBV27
TGTGCCAGCAGTTCGGGGACTAGCGGGAGCGAGCAGTACTTC
CASSSGTSGSEQYF
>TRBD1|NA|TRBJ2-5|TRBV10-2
TGCGCCAGCAGTACATTTGACAGGGGGAGGGAGACCCAGTACTTC
CASSTFDRGRETQYF
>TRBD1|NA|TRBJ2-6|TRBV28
TGTGCCAGCAGTCTAAGCGGGACAGGGACTGGGGCCAACGTCCTGACTTTC
CASSLSGTGTGANVLTF
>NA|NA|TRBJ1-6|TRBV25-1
TGTGCCAGCAGTGAGAGAAGAGTCGCAGAGGGATCACCCCTCCACTTT
CASSERRVAEGSPLHF
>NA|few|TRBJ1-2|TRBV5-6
TGTGCCAGCAGCGAACAGGGAAGAGACTATGGCTACACCTTC
CASSEQGRDYGYTF
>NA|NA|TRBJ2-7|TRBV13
TGTGCCAGCAGTTCCGCGACCTACGAGCAGTACTTC
CASSSATYEQYF
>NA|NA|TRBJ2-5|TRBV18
TGTGCCAGCTCCGACGGCGGGATGGGACAAGAGACCCAGTACTTC
CASSDGGMGQETQYF
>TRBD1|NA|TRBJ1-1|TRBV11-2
TGTGCCAGCAGCTTAACCGGGACAGGGGACACTGAAGCTTTCTTT
CASSLTGTGDTEAFF
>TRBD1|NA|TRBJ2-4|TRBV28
TGTGCCAGCAGTCCCCTGATACCGACAGGGCTCTTATTC
CASSPLIPTGLLF
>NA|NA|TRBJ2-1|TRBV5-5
TGTGCCAGCAGCTTGCAGGATTTCTACAATGAGCAGTTCTTC
CASSLQDFYNEQFF
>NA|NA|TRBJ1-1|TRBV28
TGTGCCAGCAGTTTATTGGGCACCACGGAAGCTTTCTTT
CASSLLGTTEAFF
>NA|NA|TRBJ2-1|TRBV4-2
TGTGCCAGCAGCCAAGAATCATACAATGAGCAGTTCTTC
CASSQESYNEQFF
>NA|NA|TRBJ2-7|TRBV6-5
TGTGCCAGCACCACCACTTGGGCCAACTACGAGCAGTACTTC
CASTTTWANYEQYF
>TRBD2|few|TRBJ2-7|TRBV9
TGTGCCAGCAGCGGGACTAGCGGGTTCTACGAGCAGTACTTC
CASSGTSGFYEQYF
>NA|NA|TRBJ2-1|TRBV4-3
TGCGCCAGCAGCCAAGAACGGACAGCGCCCTACAATGAGCAGTTCTTC
CASSQERTAPYNEQFF
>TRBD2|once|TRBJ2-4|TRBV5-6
TGTGCCAGCAGCTTCTTAGCGGGGGACAAAAACATTCAGTACTTC
CASSFLAGDKNIQYF
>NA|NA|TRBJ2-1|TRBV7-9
TGTGCCAGCAGCCCTCACCCAGGTGAGCAGTTCTTC
CASSPHPGEQFF